These 19 T cell receptor beta chains share one sample of origin, sequenced in a study of multiple sclerosis patients with progressive multifocal leukoencephalopathy. Sample time point: about a year of natalizumab therapy. The assay was immunoSEQ multiplex PCR, and TCRdb's table has in-frame clones only and misses some. Here the sample spans fewer than 35,000 clones, roughly 90% being singletons. This material consisted of PBMCs, taken from a patient treated with natalizumab. The receptors were gathered from a human donor with multiple sclerosis.

The chain uses TRBV6-5 and TRBJ1-2; no firm D call. Trimming cost V 5 bases and J 4 bases, with 11 bases left between them. CDR1 and CDR2 (germline): MNHEY, SVGAGI. The CDR3 length is 13 residues. CDR3 DNA sequence: TGTGCCAGCAGTCATGGTTTGGGCTATGGCTACACCTTC. It codes for CASSHGLGYGYTF.

V gene TRBV6-1 combines with J gene TRBJ1-1; D may be TRBD1 (6 bases). V shed 8 bases and J shed 1 base, with 8 bases lying between them. The germline V gene encodes CDR1 MNHNS and CDR2 SASEGT. There are 12 residues in the CDR3. The DNA of the CDR3 is TGTGCCAGCTACAGGGAGAACACTGAAGCTTTCTTT. It specifies CASYRENTEAFF.

The chain combines TRBV6-5 with TRBJ1-4; tentatively, D is TRBD1 (5 bases). Per the germline V gene, CDR1 is MNHEY and CDR2 is SVGAGI. This CDR3 spans 15 amino acids. V was trimmed by 6 bases and J by 3 bases, leaving 14 bases between them. CDR3 amino acids: CASRARGAPNEKLFF. CDR3 nucleotides: TGTGCCAGCAGGGCCCGTGGGGCCCCTAATGAAAAACTGTTTTTT.

The V call is TRBV5-4, the J call TRBJ2-7; TRBD1 might be the D (5 bases). The CDR3 is 12 residues long. Trimming stripped 2 bases from V and 3 bases from J, with 6 bases between. CDR1 and CDR2 from the germline V gene are SGHNT and YYREEE (reference sequence). The CDR3 sequence: CASSLGDYEQYF. In DNA form, the CDR3 reads TGTGCCAGCAGCTTAGGGGACTACGAGCAGTACTTC.

The chain has TRBV7-2 and TRBJ1-1; D ambiguous. The germline V gene has CDR1 SGHTA and CDR2 FQGNSA. The CDR3 is made up of 12 amino acids. Trimming removed 3 bases at V and 3 bases at J, with 5 bases between. The CDR3 nucleotides are TGTGCCAGCAGCTTCGGACACACTGAAGCTTTCTTT. Amino acid sequence: CASSFGHTEAFF.

V and J are TRBV7-2 and TRBJ2-5, with D maybe TRBD1 (5 bases). Germline lookup yields CDR1 SGHTA and CDR2 FQGNSA. The CDR3 runs 12 residues. Trimming left V 5 bases short and J 5 bases short, with 9 bases between. The CDR3 loop reads CASSPKGETQYF. CDR3 sequence (DNA): TGTGCCAGCAGCCCTAAGGGGGAGACCCAGTACTTC.

The chain recombines TRBV7-2 with TRBJ1-2; 9 nucleotides align to TRBD1. The V segment lost 5 bases and the J segment 2 bases; nucleotides outside the gene matches: 12. CDR1 is SGHTA and CDR2 is FQGNSA in the germline V gene. The CDR3 is 17 amino acids. CDR3 protein: CASSPQTGGARNYGYTF. The CDR3 DNA reads as TGTGCCAGCAGCCCCCAGACAGGGGGAGCTAGGAACTATGGCTACACCTTC.

The gene calls are TRBV2 and TRBJ2-5; D perhaps matches TRBD2 (6 bases). The V end lost 3 bases, the J end lost 4 bases, and 9 bases lay between the germline ends. CDR1 and CDR2 from the germline V gene are SNHLY and FYNNEI. The CDR3 has 13 residues. This CDR3 reads CASSDGGTETQYF. DNA for the CDR3: TGTGCCAGCAGTGATGGAGGGACAGAGACCCAGTACTTC.

This chain uses TRBV7-9 with TRBJ1-2; D remains ambiguous. In germline, CDR1 is SEHNR, CDR2 FQNEAQ (reference sequence). Trimming removed 11 bases from V and 4 bases from J, with 14 bases in between. The CDR3 is 12 residues long. CDR3: CAQPGLIYGYTF. CDR3 sequence (DNA): TGTGCCCAACCCGGACTGATCTATGGCTACACCTTC.

The chain recombines TRBV5-4 with TRBJ1-1; D is ambiguous. CDR1 and CDR2 from the germline V gene are SGHNT and YYREEE (reference sequence). There are 11 residues in the CDR3. V was shortened by 2 bases and J by 8 bases, with 7 bases between the two germline ends. CDR3 nucleotide sequence: TGTGCCAGCAGCTTCGGGCTGGAAGCTTTCTTT. As protein: CASSFGLEAFF.

The chain links TRBV11-3 to TRBJ2-1; 10 bases fit TRBD2. The CDR3 has 15 amino acids. Unmatched junction bases numbered 9, after V lost 5 bases and J lost 8 bases. The germline V gene encodes CDR1 SGHNT and CDR2 YENEEA. CDR3 in amino acids: CASSPPMTSGYEQFF. The CDR3 DNA reads TGTGCCAGCAGCCCCCCTATGACTAGCGGGTATGAGCAGTTCTTC. The entire variable domain, with the rest obtained from reference TRBV11-3 and TRBJ2-1, is as follows: EAGVVQSPRYKIIEKKQPVAFWCNPISGHNTLYWYLQNLGQGPELLIRYENEEAVDDSQLPKDRFSAERLKGVDSTLKIQPAELGDSAVYLCASSPPMTSGYEQFFGPGTRLTVL.

The chain combines TRBV29-1 with TRBJ2-3; the D gene could be TRBD1 or TRBD2 (6 bases each). The germline V gene encodes CDR1 SQVTM and CDR2 ANQGSEA. The V end lost 3 bases, the J end lost 6 bases, and 13 bases lay between the germline ends. This CDR3 has 13 residues. The CDR3 loop reads CSVDWGAGDTQYF. The CDR3 DNA reads as TGCAGCGTTGACTGGGGGGCGGGGGATACGCAGTATTTT.

The chain joins TRBV19 to TRBJ2-4; 7 positions agree with TRBD2. This CDR3 region has 13 residues. J lost 2 bases, V lost 11 bases, and 6 bases had no gene match. The germline V gene encodes CDR1 LNHDA and CDR2 SQIVND (reference sequence). The CDR3 sequence: CACSRGSKNIQYF. The CDR3 nucleotides read TGTGCCTGCTCGCGGGGGTCCAAAAACATTCAGTACTTC.

This chain uses TRBV11-2 with TRBJ2-7; 10 bases are a match to TRBD2. The CDR3 consists of 14 residues. Germline V gene data show CDR1 as SGHAT and CDR2 as FQNNGV. J was trimmed by 3 bases and V by 6 bases; bases with no gene match: 5. This CDR3 is CASSSRTSGYEQYF. CDR3 DNA sequence: TGTGCCAGCAGTTCCCGGACTAGCGGCTACGAGCAGTACTTC.

The V gene is TRBV30, the J gene TRBJ1-2; TRBD1 aligns across 8 bases. Trimming removed 2 bases from V and 8 bases from J; junction bases left unmatched: 7. Germline loops: CDR1 GTSNPN, CDR2 SVGIG (reference sequence). The CDR3 is made up of 13 amino acids. Here the CDR3 reads CAWSYGQGKGYTF. The CDR3 DNA follows: TGTGCCTGGAGTTACGGACAGGGCAAGGGCTACACCTTC.

CDR3 coding DNA: TGTGCCAGCAGCTTAGGCGGGGGTGCCTACAATGAGCAGTTCTTC. Protein: CASSLGGGAYNEQFF. The chain recombines TRBV7-3 with TRBJ2-1; 7 bases map to TRBD2. With V trimmed by 2 bases and J by 2 bases, 3 bases remained unmatched. Germline V gene sequence: CDR1 SGHTA, CDR2 FQGTGA. CDR3 length: 15 residues.

The DNA for the CDR3 is TGTGCCAGCAGCTTAGTATCCGGGATTGGGGCTGAAAAACTGTTTTTT. Its protein is CASSLVSGIGAEKLFF. J is TRBJ1-4 and V is TRBV7-9, with D possibly being TRBD1 (5 bases). The CDR3 runs to 16 residues. Germline V gene data show CDR1 as SEHNR and CDR2 as FQNEAQ (reference sequence). With 1 base removed from V and 7 bases from J, the gap between germline ends came to 16 bases.

For the CDR3, the DNA is TGTGCCTGGAGTGGTGGGCTTACCTCAACCCTCATCCGCGAGCAGTACTTC. Encoded protein: CAWSGGLTSTLIREQYF. The chain couples TRBV30 to TRBJ2-7; D is ambiguous. CDR1 and CDR2 from the germline V gene are GTSNPN and SVGIG (reference sequence). The CDR3 loop spans 17 amino acids. The V end lost 1 base, the J end lost 6 bases, and 25 bases lay between the germline ends. Based on the CDR3 plus reference TRBV30 and TRBJ2-7, the full variable domain is SQTIHQWPATLVQPVGSPLSLECTVEGTSNPNLYWYRQAAGRGLQLLFYSVGIGQISSEVPQNLSASRPQDRQFILSSKKLLLSDSGFYLCAWSGGLTSTLIREQYFGPGTRLTVT.

The rearrangement uses TRBV20-1 and TRBJ2-1; TRBD1 matches 8 bases. This CDR3 contains 11 residues. Per germline, CDR1 DFQATT and CDR2 SNEGSKA (reference sequence). Trimming cost V 5 bases and J 10 bases; bases outside gene matches: 4. DNA for the CDR3: TGCAGTGCTCTGGACAGGGAGGAGCAGTTCTTC. Translating it yields CSALDREEQFF.